Shown below are 10 T cell receptor beta chains from a single sample sequenced in a study of blood T cells in healthy people across ages. For the second PCR, which ran for about 6 to 11 cycles, a sample-barcoded 5' primer and a J-beta primer mix were used. TCRdb re-called the 5' RACE reads through MiXCR, storing one row per CDR3 protein. The sample consists of about 1.7 million distinct CDR3 sequences, roughly 27% of them appearing once. The sequenced sample consisted of blood. The receptors come from a woman in her 30s in good health.

The table lists this clonotype with many counts. CDR3 in DNA: TGTGCCAGCAGTGGGACAAGAGAGACCCAGTACTTC. It encodes CASSGTRETQYF. The chain combines TRBV2 with TRBJ2-5; possible D gene TRBD1, 5 bases. Trimming stripped 4 bases from V and 4 bases from J, with 7 bases between. The CDR3 contains 12 residues. Germline values: CDR1 SNHLY, CDR2 FYNNEI. The variable domain in full, with the rest retrieved from reference TRBV2 and TRBJ2-5, is EPEVTQTPSHQVTQMGQEVILRCVPISNHLYFYWYRQILGQKVEFLVSFYNNEISEKSEIFDDQFSVERPDGSNFTLKIRSTKLEDSAMYFCASSGTRETQYFGPGTRLLVL.

This clonotype was picked up many times. V usage is TRBV27 and J usage is TRBJ2-7; D ambiguous. The germline V and J ends were trimmed by 6 bases and 2 bases, with 23 bases remaining between them. The V gene's germline CDR1 is MNHEY and CDR2 SMNVEV (reference sequence). The CDR3 spans 17 residues. The CDR3 loop is CASSPGNRAVKPYEQYF. The CDR3 DNA sequence: TGTGCCAGCAGCCCCGGAAATCGGGCGGTGAAGCCCTACGAGCAGTACTTC.

The V call is TRBV6-5, the J call TRBJ1-5; 10 positions match TRBD1. Germline CDR1 and CDR2: MNHEY and SVGAGI. This CDR3 region has 15 residues. V was pared by 5 bases and J by 7 bases, with 8 bases of the junction left unmatched. The CDR3 is CASSPQGTGVQPQHF. The CDR3 DNA reads TGTGCCAGCAGTCCTCAAGGGACAGGGGTACAGCCCCAGCATTTT.

This chain uses TRBV20-1 with TRBJ2-7, with TRBD2 as a possible D gene (6 bases). Germline loops: CDR1 DFQATT, CDR2 SNEGSKA (reference sequence). The V end was cut by 6 bases, the J end by 0 bases, with 15 bases between. There are 14 residues in the CDR3. CDR3 region: CSATLGRSSYEQYF. The CDR3, as DNA: TGCAGTGCCACCCTCGGGAGAAGCTCCTACGAGCAGTACTTC.

The sample holds a few counts of this clonotype. This sequence joins TRBV29-1 and TRBJ1-6, with 7 bases identical to TRBD1. The length of the CDR3 is 13 residues. CDR1 is SQVTM and CDR2 is ANQGSEA in the germline V gene. Germline trimming cut 5 bases from V and 9 bases from J; bases unmatched to any gene: 7. The CDR3, as DNA: TGCAGCGTTCAGACAGGGTCGGGTTCACCCCTCCACTTT. It is translated as CSVQTGSGSPLHF.

The chain recombines TRBV7-9 with TRBJ2-5; TRBD1 might be the D (5 bases). The germline gives CDR1 SEHNR, CDR2 FQNEAQ (reference sequence). This CDR3 spans 15 amino acids. V gave up 0 bases and J gave up 2 bases, with 10 bases separating them. The CDR3 is CASSLALGQQETQYF. In DNA form, the CDR3 reads TGTGCCAGCAGCTTAGCGCTGGGGCAGCAAGAGACCCAGTACTTC. Based on the CDR3 plus reference TRBV7-9 and TRBJ2-5, the full variable domain is DTGVSQNPRHKITKRGQNVTFRCDPISEHNRLYWYRQTLGQGPEFLTYFQNEAQLEKSRLLSDRFSAERPKGSFSTLEIQRTEQGDSAMYLCASSLALGQQETQYFGPGTRLLVL.

The chain uses TRBV7-3 and TRBJ2-1, with D possibly TRBD2 on 6 matching bases. The CDR3 covers 17 residues. Germline V lookup: CDR1 SGHTA, CDR2 FQGTGA. Trimming took off 1 base at V and 0 bases at J, with 13 bases between the two ends. The CDR3 is CASSLSGIVSSYNEQFF. Written as DNA, the CDR3 is TGTGCCAGCAGCTTAAGCGGGATAGTGAGCTCCTACAATGAGCAGTTCTTC.

In this sample, this clonotype turned up many times. The chain carries TRBV7-2 and TRBJ1-4; no reliable D call. The V end was cut by 1 base, the J end by 11 bases, with 8 bases between. Germline CDR1 SGHTA, CDR2 FQGNSA. This CDR3 comprises 12 residues. CDR3 in DNA: TGTGCCAGCAGCTTAGGGGCGGGGAAACTGTTTTTT. Amino acid sequence: CASSLGAGKLFF.

The V call is TRBV12-3 or TRBV12-4, the J call TRBJ1-2; possible D gene TRBD1, 5 bases. The CDR3 runs to 13 residues. Trimming stripped 6 bases from V and 8 bases from J, with 16 bases between. CDR3 in DNA: TGTGCCAGCAGCGAGAGGGGCCAGGGAGGCTACACCTTC. It encodes CASSERGQGGYTF.

The gene calls are TRBV7-2 and TRBJ1-2, with D unclear. This CDR3 comprises 16 residues. The V gene's germline CDR1 is SGHTA and CDR2 FQGNSA. Trimming removed 1 base from V and 4 bases from J, with 16 bases in between. CDR3 nucleotides: TGTGCCAGCAGCTTAGTCCTCTACTATCAACCCTATGGCTACACCTTC. Its protein is CASSLVLYYQPYGYTF.